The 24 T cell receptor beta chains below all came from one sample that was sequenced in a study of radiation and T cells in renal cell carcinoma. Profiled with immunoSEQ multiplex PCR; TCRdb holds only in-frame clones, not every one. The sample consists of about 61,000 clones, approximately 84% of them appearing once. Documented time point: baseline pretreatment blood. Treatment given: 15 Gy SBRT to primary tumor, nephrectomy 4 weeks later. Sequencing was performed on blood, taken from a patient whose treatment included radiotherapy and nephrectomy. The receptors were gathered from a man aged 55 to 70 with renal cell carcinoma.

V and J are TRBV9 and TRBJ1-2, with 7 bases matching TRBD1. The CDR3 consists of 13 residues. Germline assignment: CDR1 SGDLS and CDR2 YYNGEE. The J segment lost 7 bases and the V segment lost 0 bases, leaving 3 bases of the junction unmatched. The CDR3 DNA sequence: TGTGCCAGCAGCGTAGACAGGGGAGTTGGCTACACCTTC. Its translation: CASSVDRGVGYTF.

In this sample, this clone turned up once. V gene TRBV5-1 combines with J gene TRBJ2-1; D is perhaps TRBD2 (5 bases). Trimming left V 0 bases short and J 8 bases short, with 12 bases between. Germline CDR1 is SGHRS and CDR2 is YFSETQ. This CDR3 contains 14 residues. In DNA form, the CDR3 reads TGCGCCAGCAGCTTGGCGGGTGGGAGCGATGAGCAGTTCTTC. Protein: CASSLAGGSDEQFF.

The CDR3 spells CASSSFWTVGEKLFF. CDR3 DNA: TGTGCCAGCAGCTCCTTCTGGACAGTTGGTGAAAAACTGTTTTTT. The J gene is TRBJ1-4, the V gene TRBV11-2, with D possibly matching TRBD1 (6 bases). V lost 4 bases and J lost 7, with 16 bases in between. The CDR3 has 15 amino acids. Per the germline V gene, CDR1 is SGHAT and CDR2 is FQNNGV.

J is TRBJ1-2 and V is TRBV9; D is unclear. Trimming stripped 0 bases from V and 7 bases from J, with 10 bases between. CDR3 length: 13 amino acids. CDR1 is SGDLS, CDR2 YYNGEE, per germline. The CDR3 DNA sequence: TGTGCCAGCAGCGTAGTAGAGGGAATTGGCTACACCTTC. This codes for CASSVVEGIGYTF.

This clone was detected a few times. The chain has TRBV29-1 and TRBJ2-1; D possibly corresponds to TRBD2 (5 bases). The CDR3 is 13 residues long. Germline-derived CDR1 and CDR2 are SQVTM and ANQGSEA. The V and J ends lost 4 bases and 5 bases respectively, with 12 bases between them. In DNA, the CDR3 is TGCAGCGTTGGGGCGGACTCAAACAATGAGCAGTTCTTC. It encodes CSVGADSNNEQFF.

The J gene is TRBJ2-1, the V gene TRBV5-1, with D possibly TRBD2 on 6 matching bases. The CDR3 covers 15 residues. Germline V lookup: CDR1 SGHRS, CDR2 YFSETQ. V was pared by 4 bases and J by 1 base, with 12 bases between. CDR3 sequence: CASSRGLLSYNEQFF. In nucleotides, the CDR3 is TGCGCCAGCAGCAGGGGACTCCTGTCCTACAATGAGCAGTTCTTC. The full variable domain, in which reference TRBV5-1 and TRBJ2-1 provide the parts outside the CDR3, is KAGVTQTPRYLIKTRGQQVTLSCSPISGHRSVSWYQQTPGQGLQFLFEYFSETQRNKGNFPGRFSGRQFSNSRSEMNVSTLELGDSALYLCASSRGLLSYNEQFFGPGTRLTVL.

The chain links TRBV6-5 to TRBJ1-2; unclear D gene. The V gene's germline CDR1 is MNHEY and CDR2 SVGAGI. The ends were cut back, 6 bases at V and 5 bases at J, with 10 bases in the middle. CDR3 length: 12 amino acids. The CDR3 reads CASSRPGYGYTF. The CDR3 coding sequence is TGTGCCAGCAGCCGCCCCGGGTATGGCTACACCTTC.

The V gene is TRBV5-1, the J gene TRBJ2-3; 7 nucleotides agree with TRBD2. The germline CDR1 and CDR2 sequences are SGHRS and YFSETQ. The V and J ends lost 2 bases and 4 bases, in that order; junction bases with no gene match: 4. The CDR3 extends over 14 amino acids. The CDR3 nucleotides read TGCGCCAGCAGCTTTTCCGGGGGGTCAGATACGCAGTATTTT. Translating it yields CASSFSGGSDTQYF.

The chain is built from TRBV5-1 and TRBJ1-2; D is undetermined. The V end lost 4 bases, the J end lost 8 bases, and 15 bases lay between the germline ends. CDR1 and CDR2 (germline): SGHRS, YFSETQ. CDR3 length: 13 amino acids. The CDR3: CASSPVRNEGYTF. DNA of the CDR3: TGCGCCAGCAGCCCGGTTAGAAACGAAGGCTACACCTTC.

This CDR3 reads CASHSGANVLTF. Here the CDR3 DNA reads TGTGCCAGCCACTCTGGGGCCAACGTCCTGACTTTC. V is TRBV6-5 and J is TRBJ2-6, with D uncertain. The CDR3 sequence is 12 residues long. Germline values: CDR1 MNHEY, CDR2 SVGAGI. Deletions cut 8 bases from V and 0 bases from J, with 2 bases between.

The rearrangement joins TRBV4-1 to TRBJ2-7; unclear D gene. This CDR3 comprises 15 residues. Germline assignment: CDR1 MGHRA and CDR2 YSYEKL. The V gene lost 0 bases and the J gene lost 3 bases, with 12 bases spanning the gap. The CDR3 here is CASSQDPYVSYEQYF. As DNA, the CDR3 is TGCGCCAGCAGCCAAGATCCGTATGTAAGCTACGAGCAGTACTTC.

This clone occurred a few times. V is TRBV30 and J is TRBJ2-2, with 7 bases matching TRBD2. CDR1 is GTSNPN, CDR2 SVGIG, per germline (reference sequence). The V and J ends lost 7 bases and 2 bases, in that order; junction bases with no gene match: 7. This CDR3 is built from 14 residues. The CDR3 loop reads CASQIAGNTGELFF. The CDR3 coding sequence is TGTGCCTCTCAGATAGCGGGCAACACCGGGGAGCTGTTTTTT.

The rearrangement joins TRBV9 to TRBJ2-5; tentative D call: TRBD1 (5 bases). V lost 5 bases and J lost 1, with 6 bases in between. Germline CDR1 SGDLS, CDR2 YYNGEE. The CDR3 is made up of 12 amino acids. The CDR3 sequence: CASRTAQETQYF. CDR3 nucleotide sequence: TGTGCCAGCAGGACAGCCCAAGAGACCCAGTACTTC.

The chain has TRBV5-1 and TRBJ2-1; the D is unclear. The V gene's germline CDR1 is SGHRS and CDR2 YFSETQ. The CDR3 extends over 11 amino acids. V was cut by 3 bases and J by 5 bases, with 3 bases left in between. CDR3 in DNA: TGCGCCAGCAGCTATAACAATGAGCAGTTCTTC. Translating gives CASSYNNEQFF.

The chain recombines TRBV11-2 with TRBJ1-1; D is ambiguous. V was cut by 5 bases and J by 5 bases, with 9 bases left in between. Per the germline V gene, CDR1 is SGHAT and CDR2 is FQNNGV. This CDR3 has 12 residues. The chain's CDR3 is CASSETGTEAFF. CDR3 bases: TGTGCCAGCAGCGAAACTGGAACTGAAGCTTTCTTT. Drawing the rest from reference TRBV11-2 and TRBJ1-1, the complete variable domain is EAGVAQSPRYKIIEKRQSVAFWCNPISGHATLYWYQQILGQGPKLLIQFQNNGVVDDSQLPKDRFSAERLKGVDSTLKIQPAKLEDSAVYLCASSETGTEAFFGQGTRLTVV.

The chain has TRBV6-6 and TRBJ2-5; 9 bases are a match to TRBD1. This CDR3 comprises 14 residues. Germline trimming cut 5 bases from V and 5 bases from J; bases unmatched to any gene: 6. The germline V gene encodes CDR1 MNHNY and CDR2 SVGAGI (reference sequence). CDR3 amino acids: CASSATGGRETQYF. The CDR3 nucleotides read TGTGCCAGCAGTGCAACAGGGGGCAGGGAGACCCAGTACTTC.

The CDR3 DNA follows: TGTGCCAGCAGTCTACAGGTAACTGAAGCTTTCTTT. The encoded protein is CASSLQVTEAFF. The V and J genes are TRBV28 and TRBJ1-1; D is possibly TRBD1 (5 bases). CDR3 length: 12 residues. Trimming took 5 bases from V and 5 from J, leaving 9 bases between them. Germline V gene data show CDR1 as MDHEN and CDR2 as SYDVKM.

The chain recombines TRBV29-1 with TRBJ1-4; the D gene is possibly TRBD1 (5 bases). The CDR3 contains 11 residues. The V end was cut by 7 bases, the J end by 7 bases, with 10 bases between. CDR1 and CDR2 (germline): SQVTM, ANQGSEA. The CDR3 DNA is TGCAGCGGATGGAGGGGTGAAAAACTGTTTTTT. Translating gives CSGWRGEKLFF.

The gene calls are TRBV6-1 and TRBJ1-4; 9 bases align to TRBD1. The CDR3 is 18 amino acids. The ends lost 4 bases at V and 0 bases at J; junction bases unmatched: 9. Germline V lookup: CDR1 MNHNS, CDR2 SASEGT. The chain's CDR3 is CASSGSDRGPATNEKLFF. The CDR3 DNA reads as TGTGCCAGCAGTGGGTCGGACAGGGGCCCTGCAACTAATGAAAAACTGTTTTTT.

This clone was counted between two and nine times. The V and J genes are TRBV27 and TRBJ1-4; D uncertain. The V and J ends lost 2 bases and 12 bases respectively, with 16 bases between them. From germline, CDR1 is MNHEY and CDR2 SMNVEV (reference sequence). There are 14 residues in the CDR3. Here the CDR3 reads CASSLNPSYGELFF. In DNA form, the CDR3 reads TGTGCCAGCAGTTTAAACCCCAGCTATGGGGAACTGTTTTTT.

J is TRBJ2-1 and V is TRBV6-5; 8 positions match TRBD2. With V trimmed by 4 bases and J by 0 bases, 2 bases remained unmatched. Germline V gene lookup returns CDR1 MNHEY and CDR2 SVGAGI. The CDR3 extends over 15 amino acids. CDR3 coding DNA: TGTGCCAGCAGTTCCAGCGGGAGCTCCTACAATGAGCAGTTCTTC. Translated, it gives CASSSSGSSYNEQFF.

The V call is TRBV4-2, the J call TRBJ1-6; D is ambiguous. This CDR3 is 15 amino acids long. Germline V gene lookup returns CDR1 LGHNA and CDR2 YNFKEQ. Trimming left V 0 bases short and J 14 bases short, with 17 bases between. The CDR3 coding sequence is TGTGCCAGCAGCCAAGACGTGACAACTGAAATTGCCCTCCACTTT. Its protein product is CASSQDVTTEIALHF.

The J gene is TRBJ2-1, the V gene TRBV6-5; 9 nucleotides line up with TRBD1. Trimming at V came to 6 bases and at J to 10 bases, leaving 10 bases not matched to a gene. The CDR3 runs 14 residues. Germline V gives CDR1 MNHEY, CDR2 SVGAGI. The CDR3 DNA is TGTGCCAGCAGCTGGACAGGGGACCTTTCCGAGCAGTTCTTC. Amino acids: CASSWTGDLSEQFF.

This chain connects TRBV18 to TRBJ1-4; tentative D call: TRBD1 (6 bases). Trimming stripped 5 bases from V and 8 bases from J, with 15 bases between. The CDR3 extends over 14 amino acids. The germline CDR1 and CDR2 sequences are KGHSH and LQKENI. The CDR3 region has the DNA TGTGCCAGCTCAACCGGGACAAATCTAGAAAAACTGTTTTTT. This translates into CASSTGTNLEKLFF.